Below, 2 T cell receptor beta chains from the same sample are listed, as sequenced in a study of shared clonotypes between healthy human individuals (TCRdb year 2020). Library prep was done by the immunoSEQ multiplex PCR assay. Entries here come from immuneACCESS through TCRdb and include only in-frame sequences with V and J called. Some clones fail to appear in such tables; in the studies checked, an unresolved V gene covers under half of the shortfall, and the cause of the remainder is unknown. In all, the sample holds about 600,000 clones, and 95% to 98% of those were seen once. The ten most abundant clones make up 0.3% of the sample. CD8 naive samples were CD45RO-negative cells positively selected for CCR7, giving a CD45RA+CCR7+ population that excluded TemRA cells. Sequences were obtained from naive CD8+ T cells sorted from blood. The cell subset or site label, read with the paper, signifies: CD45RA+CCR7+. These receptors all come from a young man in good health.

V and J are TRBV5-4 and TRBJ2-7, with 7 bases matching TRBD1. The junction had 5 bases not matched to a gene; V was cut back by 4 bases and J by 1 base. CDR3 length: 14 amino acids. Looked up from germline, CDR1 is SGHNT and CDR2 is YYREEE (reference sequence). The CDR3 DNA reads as TGTGCCAGCAGCATACCGGGACAGTCCTACGAGCAGTACTTC. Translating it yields CASSIPGQSYEQYF. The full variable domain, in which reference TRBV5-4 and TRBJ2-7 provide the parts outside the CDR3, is ETGVTQSPTHLIKTRGQQVTLRCSSQSGHNTVSWYQQALGQGPQFIFQYYREEENGRGNFPPRFSGLQFPNYSSELNVNALELDDSALYLCASSIPGQSYEQYFGPGTRLTVT.

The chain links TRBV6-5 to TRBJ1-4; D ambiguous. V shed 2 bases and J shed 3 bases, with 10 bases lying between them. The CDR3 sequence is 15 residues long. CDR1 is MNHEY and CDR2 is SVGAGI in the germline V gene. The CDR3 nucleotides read TGTGCCAGCAGTTACGTGGCAGGAGCTAATGAAAAACTGTTTTTT. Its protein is CASSYVAGANEKLFF.